This record covers a single T cell receptor (beta chain). Per sorted-subset replicate PCR, input was roughly 220 ng DNA, representing tens of thousands of T cell genomes. Produced via immunoSEQ multiplex PCR; TCRdb's table is partial and in-frame only. This sample has 1.5 million to 2.5 million clones, with about 95% found just once. This sample is part of a study of shared clonotypes between healthy human individuals. Study-level information: CD4 naive cells filled three plates per donor, CD4 memory three, CD8 naive two and CD8 memory one.

Only CD45RO-negative cells positively selected for CCR7 counted as naive CD8 cells, so terminally differentiated effector memory CD45RA+ cells were excluded. Every donor was a Caucasian adult from Nashville, Tennessee. This clonotype was obtained from a man in his late teens or twenties in good health. What was sequenced was naive CD8+ T cells sorted from blood.

CDR3 in amino acids: CASIQNNSPLHF. DNA for the CDR3: TGTGCCAGCATCCAGAATAATTCACCCCTCCACTTT. The rearrangement joins TRBV6-1 to TRBJ1-6, with no clear D. The CDR3 length is 12 residues. Germline CDR1 reads MNHNS; CDR2 reads SASEGT. Trimming stripped 7 bases from V and 5 bases from J, with 6 bases between.